These T cell receptor beta chains were read from a single sample in a study of beta chain features in type 1 diabetes. Generated by immunoSEQ multiplex PCR, the TCRdb table keeps only in-frame clones and is missing some. The sample has about 650,000 clones; 12% are singletons. The sample consisted of naive CD4+ T cells from blood. These receptors all come from a man under 40 with type 1 diabetes. Each CDR3 is given with its conserved first and last residue. D genes are given only for firm matches. Part of the rows lack a size; the others show once, few, many or a class for expanded clones.

j_call d_call v_call clone_size cdr3_nt cdr3_aa
TRBJ1-5 TRBD1 TRBV29-1 few TGCAGCGGTTCCGGGACAGGGGGTCAGCCCCAGCATTTT CSGSGTGGQPQHF
TRBJ2-3 . TRBV7-2 . TGTGCCAGCAGCTTAGTGGAGTTGACAGATACGCAGTATTTT CASSLVELTDTQYF
TRBJ2-3 . TRBV5-4 few TGTGCCAGCAGCTCCGCAGTAGAAGCCACAGATACGCAGTATTTT CASSSAVEATDTQYF
TRBJ2-1 TRBD2 TRBV30 . TGTGCCTGGAGTGCTAGCGGGGGGCTCCCCTACAATGAGCAGTTCTTC CAWSASGGLPYNEQFF
TRBJ2-1 TRBD1 TRBV5-1 few TGCGCCAGCAGCTTCTTCCACGACAGGGTGGGAGATGAGCAGTTCTTC CASSFFHDRVGDEQFF
TRBJ1-2 . TRBV14 . TGTGCCAGCAGCCCTCAGTTAAACTATGGCTACACCTTC CASSPQLNYGYTF
TRBJ2-5 TRBD1 TRBV5-1 . TGCGCCAGCAGCTTAGGGACAGTACAAGAGACCCAGTACTTC CASSLGTVQETQYF
TRBJ1-1 TRBD1 TRBV11-3 few TGTGCCAGCAGCTTTGCGGGACAGATGAACACTGAAGCTTTCTTT CASSFAGQMNTEAFF
TRBJ2-5 . TRBV21-1 few TGTGCCAGCAGCAAAAGCAACGGGGACCGAGAGACCCAGTACTTC CASSKSNGDRETQYF
TRBJ2-6 TRBD1 TRBV28 few TGTGCCAGCAGTTTAGACGGCAGGGGGCAGGGTGGGGCCAACGTCCTGACTTTC CASSLDGRGQGGANVLTF